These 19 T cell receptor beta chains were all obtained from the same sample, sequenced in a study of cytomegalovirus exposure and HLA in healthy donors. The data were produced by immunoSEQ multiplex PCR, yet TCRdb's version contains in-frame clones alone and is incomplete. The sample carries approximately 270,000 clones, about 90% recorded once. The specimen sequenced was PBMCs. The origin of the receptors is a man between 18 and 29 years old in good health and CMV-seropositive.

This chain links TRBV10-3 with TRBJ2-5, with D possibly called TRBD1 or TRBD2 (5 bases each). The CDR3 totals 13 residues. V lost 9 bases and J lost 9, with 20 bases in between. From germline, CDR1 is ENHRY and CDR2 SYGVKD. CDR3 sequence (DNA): TGTGCCATAGGGGAGAGCCGGGGTCCGGCCCAGTACTTC. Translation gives CAIGESRGPAQYF.

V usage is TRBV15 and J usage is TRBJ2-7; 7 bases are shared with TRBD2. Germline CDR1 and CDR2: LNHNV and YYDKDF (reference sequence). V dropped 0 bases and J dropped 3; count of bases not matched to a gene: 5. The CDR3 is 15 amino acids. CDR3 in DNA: TGTGCCACCAGCAGAGATTTCGGCGGGAGCTACGAGCAGTACTTC. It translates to CATSRDFGGSYEQYF.

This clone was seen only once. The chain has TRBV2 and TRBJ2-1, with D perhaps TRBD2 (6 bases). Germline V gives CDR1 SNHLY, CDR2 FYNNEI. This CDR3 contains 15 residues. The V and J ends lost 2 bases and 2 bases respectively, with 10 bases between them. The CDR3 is CASSERRDAYNEQFF. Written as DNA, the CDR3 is TGTGCCAGCAGTGAAAGGCGGGACGCCTACAATGAGCAGTTCTTC.

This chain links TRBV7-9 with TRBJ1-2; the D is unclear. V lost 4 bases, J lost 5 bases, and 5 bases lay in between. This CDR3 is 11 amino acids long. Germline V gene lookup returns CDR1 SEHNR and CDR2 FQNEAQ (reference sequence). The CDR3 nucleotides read TGTGCCAGCAGCTCGCGGTATGGCTACACCTTC. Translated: CASSSRYGYTF.

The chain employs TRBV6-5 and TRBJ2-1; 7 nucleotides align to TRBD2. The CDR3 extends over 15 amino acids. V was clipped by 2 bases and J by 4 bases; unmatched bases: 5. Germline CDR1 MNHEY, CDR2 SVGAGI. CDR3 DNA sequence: TGTGCCAGCAGTTACATGGGGGAGGGTTACAATGAGCAGTTCTTC. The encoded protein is CASSYMGEGYNEQFF.

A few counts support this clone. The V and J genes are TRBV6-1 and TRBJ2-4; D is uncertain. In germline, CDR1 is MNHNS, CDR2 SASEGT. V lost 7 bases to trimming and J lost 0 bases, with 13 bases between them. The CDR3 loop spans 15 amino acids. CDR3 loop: CASTEELRAKNIQYF. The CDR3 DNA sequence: TGTGCCAGCACCGAGGAGCTTAGAGCCAAAAACATTCAGTACTTC.

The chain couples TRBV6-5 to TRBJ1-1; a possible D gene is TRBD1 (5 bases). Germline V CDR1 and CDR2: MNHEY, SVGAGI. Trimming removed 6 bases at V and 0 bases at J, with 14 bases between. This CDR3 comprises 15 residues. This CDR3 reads CASRRGTGMNTEAFF. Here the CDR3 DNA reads TGTGCCAGCAGACGGGGGACGGGGATGAACACTGAAGCTTTCTTT.

CDR3 DNA sequence: TGTGCCACCGCGGACAGGATCTACAATGAGCAGTTCTTC. Translating gives CATADRIYNEQFF. V usage is TRBV27 and J usage is TRBJ2-1; 7 bases align to TRBD1. The CDR3 spans 13 residues. V shed 10 bases and J 3 bases; nucleotides not matched to a gene: 6. Germline CDR1 MNHEY, CDR2 SMNVEV (reference sequence).

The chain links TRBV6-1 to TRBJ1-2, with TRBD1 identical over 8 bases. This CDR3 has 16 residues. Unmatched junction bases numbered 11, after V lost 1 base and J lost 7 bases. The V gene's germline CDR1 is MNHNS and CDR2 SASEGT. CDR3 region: CASSEVVEGDRSGYTF. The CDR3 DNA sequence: TGTGCCAGCAGTGAAGTTGTTGAAGGGGACAGGAGTGGCTACACCTTC.

CDR3 coding DNA: TGTGCCAGCTCACCAACAGGACAGGGGGGAAGCTATGGCTACACCTTC. Encoded protein: CASSPTGQGGSYGYTF. The genes are TRBV18 and TRBJ1-2; 10 nucleotides match TRBD1. The junction had 7 bases not matched to a gene; V was cut back by 2 bases and J by 4 bases. Germline V gives CDR1 KGHSH, CDR2 LQKENI. This CDR3 contains 16 residues.

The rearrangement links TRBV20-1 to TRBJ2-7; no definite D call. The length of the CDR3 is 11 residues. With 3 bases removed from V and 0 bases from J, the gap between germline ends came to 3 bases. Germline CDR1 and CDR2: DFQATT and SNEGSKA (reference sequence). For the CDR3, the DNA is TGCAGTGCTAGTAACTCCTACGAGCAGTACTTC. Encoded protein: CSASNSYEQYF.

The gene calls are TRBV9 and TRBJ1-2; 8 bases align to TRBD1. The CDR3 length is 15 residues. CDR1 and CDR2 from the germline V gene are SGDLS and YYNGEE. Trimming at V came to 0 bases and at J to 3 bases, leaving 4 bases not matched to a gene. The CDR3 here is CASSVGQGAHYGYTF. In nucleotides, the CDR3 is TGTGCCAGCAGCGTAGGTCAGGGGGCCCACTATGGCTACACCTTC.

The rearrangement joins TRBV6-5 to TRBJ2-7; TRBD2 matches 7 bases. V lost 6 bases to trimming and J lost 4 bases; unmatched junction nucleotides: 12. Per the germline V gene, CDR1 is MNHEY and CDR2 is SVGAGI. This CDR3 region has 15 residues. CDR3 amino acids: CASSATSKRDYEQYF. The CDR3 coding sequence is TGTGCCAGCAGCGCTACCTCCAAGCGGGATTACGAGCAGTACTTC.

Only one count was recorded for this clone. The CDR3 protein is CASSLDWTGIYEQYF. CDR3 nucleotides: TGTGCCAGCAGCTTAGATTGGACAGGGATCTACGAGCAGTACTTC. This chain connects TRBV11-2 to TRBJ2-7; 8 bases map to TRBD1. Per the germline V gene, CDR1 is SGHAT and CDR2 is FQNNGV. CDR3 length equals 15 residues. J gave up 3 bases and V 0 bases, and 4 bases lay outside the gene matches.

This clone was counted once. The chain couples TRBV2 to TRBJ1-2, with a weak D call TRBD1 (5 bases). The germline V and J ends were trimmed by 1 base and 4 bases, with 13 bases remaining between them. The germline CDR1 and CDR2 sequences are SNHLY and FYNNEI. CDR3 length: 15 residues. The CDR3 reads CASSEVLGDSYGYTF. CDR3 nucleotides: TGTGCCAGCAGTGAAGTTCTGGGGGACTCCTATGGCTACACCTTC.

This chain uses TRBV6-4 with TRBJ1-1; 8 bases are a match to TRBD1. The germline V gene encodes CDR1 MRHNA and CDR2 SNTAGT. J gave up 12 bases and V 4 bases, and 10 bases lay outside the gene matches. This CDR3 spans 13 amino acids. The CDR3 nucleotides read TGTGCCAGCAGTGCAAAAGGTGACAGGGGACCTTTCTTT. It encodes CASSAKGDRGPFF.

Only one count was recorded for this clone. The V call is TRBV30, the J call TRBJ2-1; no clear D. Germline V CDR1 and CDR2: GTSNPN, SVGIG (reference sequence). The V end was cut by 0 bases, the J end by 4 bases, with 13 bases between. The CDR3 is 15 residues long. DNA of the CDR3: TGTGCCTGGAGTGTAATAACGGGCTCTTACAATGAGCAGTTCTTC. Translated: CAWSVITGSYNEQFF.

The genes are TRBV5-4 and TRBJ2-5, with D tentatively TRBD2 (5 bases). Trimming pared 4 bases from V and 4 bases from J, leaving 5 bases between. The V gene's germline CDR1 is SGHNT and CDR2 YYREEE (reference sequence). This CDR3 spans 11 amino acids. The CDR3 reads CASSAGETQYF. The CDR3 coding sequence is TGTGCCAGCAGCGCGGGAGAGACCCAGTACTTC. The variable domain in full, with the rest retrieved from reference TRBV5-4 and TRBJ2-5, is ETGVTQSPTHLIKTRGQQVTLRCSSQSGHNTVSWYQQALGQGPQFIFQYYREEENGRGNFPPRFSGLQFPNYSSELNVNALELDDSALYLCASSAGETQYFGPGTRLLVL.

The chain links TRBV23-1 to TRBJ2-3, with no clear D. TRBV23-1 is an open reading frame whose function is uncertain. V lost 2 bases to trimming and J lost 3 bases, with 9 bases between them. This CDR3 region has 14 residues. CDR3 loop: CASSQPFRTDTQYF. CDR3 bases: TGCGCCAGCAGTCAACCCTTCCGAACAGATACGCAGTATTTT.